Shown below are 3 T cell receptor beta chains from a single sample sequenced in a study of T cells in Graves' hyperthyroidism and ophthalmopathy. Regions amplified from RNA transcripts were the TCR beta CDR3 regions. When the TCR CDR3 underwent first-round RT-PCR, the HTBI primer set was used. TCRdb analysed the multiplex PCR reads with MiXCR anew, one entry per CDR3 protein. The sample lists 550,000 to 700,000 distinct CDR3 sequences, over 12% occurring once. Sequencing was carried out using blood. Receptor source: a woman aged 40 to 49 with Graves' ophthalmopathy.

This clonotype was picked up many times. CDR3 sequence (DNA): TGTGCCAGCAGCTTAAGACAGGGGTGGGGGACTGAAGCTTTCTTT. It translates to CASSLRQGWGTEAFF. V usage is TRBV13 and J usage is TRBJ1-1; 8 bases line up with TRBD1. Germline CDR1 is PRHDT and CDR2 is FYEKMQ (reference sequence). This CDR3 is built from 15 residues. The J segment lost 5 bases and the V segment lost 2 bases, leaving 7 bases of the junction unmatched.

This clonotype came up many times. J is TRBJ2-2 and V is TRBV11-2, with unresolved D. CDR1 and CDR2 (germline): SGHAT, FQNNGV. CDR3 length equals 16 residues. V dropped 5 bases and J dropped 0 bases, with 13 bases sitting between them. This CDR3 is CASSLGRVANTGELFF. The CDR3 DNA sequence: TGTGCCAGCAGCCTAGGAAGAGTCGCGAACACCGGGGAGCTGTTTTTT. The whole variable domain, filled in from reference TRBV11-2 and TRBJ2-2, reads EAGVAQSPRYKIIEKRQSVAFWCNPISGHATLYWYQQILGQGPKLLIQFQNNGVVDDSQLPKDRFSAERLKGVDSTLKIQPAKLEDSAVYLCASSLGRVANTGELFFGEGSRLTVL.

This clonotype was seen at least ten times. The chain couples TRBV6-5 to TRBJ1-5; possible D gene TRBD1, 6 bases. This CDR3 contains 12 residues. Looked up from germline, CDR1 is MNHEY and CDR2 is SVGAGI. V was pared by 9 bases and J by 4 bases, with 10 bases between. CDR3 coding DNA: TGTGCCAGTGGGAGGGGGAATCAGCCCCAGCATTTT. Translating gives CASGRGNQPQHF.